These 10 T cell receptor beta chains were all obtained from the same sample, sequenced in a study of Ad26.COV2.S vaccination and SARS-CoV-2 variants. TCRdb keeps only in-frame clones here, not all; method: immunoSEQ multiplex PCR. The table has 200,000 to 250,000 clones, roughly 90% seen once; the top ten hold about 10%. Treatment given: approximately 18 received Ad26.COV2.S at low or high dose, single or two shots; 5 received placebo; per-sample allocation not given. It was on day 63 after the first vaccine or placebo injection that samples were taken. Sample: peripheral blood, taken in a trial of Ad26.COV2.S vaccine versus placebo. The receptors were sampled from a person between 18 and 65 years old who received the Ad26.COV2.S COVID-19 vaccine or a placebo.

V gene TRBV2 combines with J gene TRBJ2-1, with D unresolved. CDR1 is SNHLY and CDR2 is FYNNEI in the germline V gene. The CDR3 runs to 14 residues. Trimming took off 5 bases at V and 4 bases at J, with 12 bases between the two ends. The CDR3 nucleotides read TGTGCCAGCAGTTTAAGCTGGGCATACAATGAGCAGTTCTTC. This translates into CASSLSWAYNEQFF.

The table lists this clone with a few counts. CDR3 amino acids: CASKSSYNSPLHF. The CDR3 nucleotides are TGTGCCAGCAAGAGCTCCTATAATTCACCCCTCCACTTT. The V gene is TRBV13, the J gene TRBJ1-6, with D hard to call. The V end lost 7 bases, the J end lost 0 bases, and 4 bases lay between the germline ends. This CDR3 is 13 amino acids long. CDR1 PRHDT and CDR2 FYEKMQ come from the germline V gene (reference sequence).

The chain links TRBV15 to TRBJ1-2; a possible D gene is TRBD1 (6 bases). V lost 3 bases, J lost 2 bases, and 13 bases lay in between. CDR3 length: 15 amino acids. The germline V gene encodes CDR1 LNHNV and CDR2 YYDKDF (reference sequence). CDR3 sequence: CATSRGRGANYGYTF. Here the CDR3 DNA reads TGTGCCACCAGCAGGGGGAGGGGGGCCAACTATGGCTACACCTTC.

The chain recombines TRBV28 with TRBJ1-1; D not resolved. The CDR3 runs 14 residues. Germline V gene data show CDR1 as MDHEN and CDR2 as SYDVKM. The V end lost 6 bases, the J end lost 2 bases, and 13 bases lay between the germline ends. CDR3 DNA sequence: TGTGCCAGCAGCCAAACGTGGATAAACACTGAAGCTTTCTTT. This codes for CASSQTWINTEAFF.

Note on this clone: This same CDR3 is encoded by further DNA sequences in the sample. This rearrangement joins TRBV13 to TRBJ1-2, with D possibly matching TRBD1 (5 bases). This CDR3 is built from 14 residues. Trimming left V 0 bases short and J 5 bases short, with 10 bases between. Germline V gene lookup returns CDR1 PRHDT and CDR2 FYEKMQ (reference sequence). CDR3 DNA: TGTGCCAGCAGCTTAGGGTCCGGGGGATATGGCTACACCTTC. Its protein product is CASSLGSGGYGYTF.

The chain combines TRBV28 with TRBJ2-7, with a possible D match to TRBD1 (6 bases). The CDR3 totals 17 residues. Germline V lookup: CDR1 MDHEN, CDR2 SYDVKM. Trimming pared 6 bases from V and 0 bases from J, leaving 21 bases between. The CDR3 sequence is CASSLEVRGWVSYEQYF. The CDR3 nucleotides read TGTGCCAGCAGCTTAGAGGTCAGGGGTTGGGTCTCCTACGAGCAGTACTTC.

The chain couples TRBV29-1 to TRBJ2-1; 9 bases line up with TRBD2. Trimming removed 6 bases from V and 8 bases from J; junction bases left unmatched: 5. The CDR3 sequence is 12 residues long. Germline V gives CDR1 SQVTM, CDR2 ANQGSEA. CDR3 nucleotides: TGCAGCGTAATAGCGGGAGTGGATGAGCAGTTCTTC. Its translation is CSVIAGVDEQFF.

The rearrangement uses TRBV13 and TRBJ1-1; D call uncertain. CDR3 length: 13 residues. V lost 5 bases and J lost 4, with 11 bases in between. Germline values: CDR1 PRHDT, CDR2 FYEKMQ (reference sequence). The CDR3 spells CASSRRQSTEAFF. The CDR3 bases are TGTGCCAGCAGCAGAAGACAATCCACTGAAGCTTTCTTT. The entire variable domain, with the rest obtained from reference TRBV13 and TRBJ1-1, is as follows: AAGVIQSPRHLIKEKRETATLKCYPIPRHDTVYWYQQGPGQDPQFLISFYEKMQSDKGSIPDRFSAQQFSDYHSELNMSSLELGDSALYFCASSRRQSTEAFFGQGTRLTVV.

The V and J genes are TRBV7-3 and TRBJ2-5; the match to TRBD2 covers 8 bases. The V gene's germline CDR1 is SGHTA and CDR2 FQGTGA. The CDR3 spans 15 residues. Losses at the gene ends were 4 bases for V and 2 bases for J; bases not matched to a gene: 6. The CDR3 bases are TGTGCCAGCAGCTCTCCACTAGCGGAACAAGAGACCCAGTACTTC. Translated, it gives CASSSPLAEQETQYF. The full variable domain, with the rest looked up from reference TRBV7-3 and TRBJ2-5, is GAGVSQTPSNKVTEKGKYVELRCDPISGHTALYWYRQSLGQGPEFLIYFQGTGAADDSGLPNDRFFAVRPEGSVSTLKIQRTERGDSAVYLCASSSPLAEQETQYFGPGTRLLVL.

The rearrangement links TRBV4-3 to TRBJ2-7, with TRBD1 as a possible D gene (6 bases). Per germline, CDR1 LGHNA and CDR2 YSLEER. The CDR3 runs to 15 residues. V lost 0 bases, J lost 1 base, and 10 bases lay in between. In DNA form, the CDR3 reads TGCGCCAGCAGCCAAGATTATGGACAGTCCTACGAGCAGTACTTC. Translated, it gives CASSQDYGQSYEQYF.